This is a list of T cell receptor beta chains from one sample in a study of molecular identifiers for immune sequencing clone quantification. MiXCR, applied by TCRdb to the PCR reads, yields one record per CDR3 protein. The sample contains some 580,000 distinct CDR3 sequences, about 25% of which appear only once. The specimen was naive CD8+ T cells from blood, with Jurkat cell RNA spiked in. Receptor source: a human donor in good health. Some libraries in this study had Jurkat cell RNA spiked in. Both conserved end residues are part of each CDR3. D genes are given only for firm matches. The listing skips clone size in some rows; elsewhere it reads once, few, many or a size class.

v_gene	len	abundance	j_gene	d_gene	CDR3aa	CDR3nt
TRBV7-9	13	few	TRBJ2-2	NA	CASGSADTGELFF	TGTGCCAGCGGATCCGCCGACACCGGGGAGCTGTTTTTT
TRBV27	14	many	TRBJ2-5	NA	CASSLYGGQETQYF	TGTGCCAGCAGTTTATATGGGGGGCAAGAGACCCAGTACTTC
TRBV10-3	15	many	TRBJ1-1	NA	CAISERAGVWVEAFF	TGTGCCATCAGTGAGCGGGCAGGGGTTTGGGTTGAAGCTTTCTTT
TRBV11-2	18	once	TRBJ2-5	TRBD2	CASSIVDGTSGVQETQYF	TGTGCCAGCAGCATAGTGGACGGGACTAGCGGGGTGCAAGAGACCCAGTACTTC
TRBV27	11	NA	TRBJ1-3	NA	CASTDFNTIYF	TGTGCCAGCACCGACTTCAACACCATATATTTT
TRBV7-9	16	NA	TRBJ2-7	NA	CASSGTKGSTSYEQYF	TGTGCCAGCAGCGGAACCAAGGGGTCTACCTCCTACGAGCAGTACTTC
TRBV24-1	16	NA	TRBJ2-1	TRBD2	CATSDGTSGVINEQFF	TGTGCCACCAGTGACGGGACTAGCGGGGTGATCAATGAGCAGTTCTTC
TRBV7-6	13	NA	TRBJ1-1	NA	CASSPGQYAEAFF	TGTGCCAGCAGCCCTGGACAGTACGCTGAAGCTTTCTTT
TRBV7-9	11	many	TRBJ2-7	NA	CASSPGPEQYF	TGTGCCAGCAGCCCCGGCCCCGAGCAGTACTTC
TRBV6-1	15	few	TRBJ2-7	NA	CASSEAGTITYEQYF	TGTGCCAGCAGTGAAGCCGGGACGATTACCTACGAGCAGTACTTC
TRBV9	16	few	TRBJ2-2	NA	CASSVYTGALTGELFF	TGTGCCAGCAGCGTATATACGGGGGCCCTAACCGGGGAGCTGTTTTTT
TRBV4-3	16	NA	TRBJ2-1	TRBD2	CASSPNWAGGSSEQFF	TGCGCCAGCAGCCCCAACTGGGCGGGGGGGTCTAGTGAGCAGTTCTTC
TRBV23-1	16	NA	TRBJ2-1	TRBD1	CASSQSRDRDNNEQFF	TGCGCCAGCAGTCAATCGAGGGACAGGGATAACAATGAGCAGTTCTTC
TRBV28	12	many	TRBJ2-4	NA	CASSPAGDIQYF	TGTGCCAGCAGTCCCGCCGGGGATATTCAGTACTTC
TRBV7-2	15	many	TRBJ2-7	TRBD2	CASSHRTSGGIEQYF	TGTGCCAGCAGCCACAGGACTAGCGGGGGAATCGAGCAGTACTTC
TRBV15	14	many	TRBJ1-5	NA	CATSPDRLGQPQHF	TGTGCCACCAGCCCAGACAGGCTTGGTCAGCCCCAGCATTTT
TRBV12-3/TRBV12-4	13	NA	TRBJ2-7	NA	CASSLAGYHEQYF	TGTGCCAGCAGTTTAGCAGGGTACCACGAGCAGTACTTC
TRBV4-3	15	many	TRBJ1-1	NA	CASSQERDGWSEAFF	TGCGCCAGCAGCCAAGAGCGGGACGGGTGGTCTGAAGCTTTCTTT
TRBV27	13	few	TRBJ2-7	NA	CASSLTTEYEQYF	TGTGCCAGCAGTTTAACAACAGAGTACGAGCAGTACTTC
TRBV27	15	few	TRBJ1-1	TRBD1	CASSPQTGLNTEAFF	TGTGCCAGCAGTCCCCAGACAGGGTTGAACACTGAAGCTTTCTTT
TRBV29-1	12	many	TRBJ2-3	NA	CSVEGLPDTQYF	TGCAGCGTTGAGGGCCTTCCGGATACGCAGTATTTT
TRBV20-1	15	few	TRBJ2-2	NA	CSARLRDTNTGELFF	TGCAGTGCTAGACTCCGGGACACTAACACCGGGGAGCTGTTTTTT
TRBV7-2	17	few	TRBJ2-7	NA	CASSLERLGLGSYEQYF	TGTGCCAGCAGCCTCGAACGTCTTGGCCTCGGCTCCTACGAGCAGTACTTC
TRBV6-2/TRBV6-3	15	NA	TRBJ2-5	NA	CASSYLRENQETQYF	TGTGCCAGCAGTTACTTGAGGGAAAACCAAGAGACCCAGTACTTC
TRBV27	16	NA	TRBJ2-1	NA	CASSGGQGYSLNEQFF	TGTGCCAGCAGTGGGGGCCAGGGCTATTCCCTGAATGAGCAGTTCTTC
TRBV3-1	14	NA	TRBJ2-7	TRBD2	CASSQSGATYEQYF	TGTGCCAGCAGCCAGAGCGGGGCTACCTACGAGCAGTACTTC
TRBV19	13	NA	TRBJ2-7	NA	CASRSGAKTEQYF	TGTGCCAGTCGTTCTGGCGCTAAGACAGAGCAGTACTTC
TRBV7-2	14	few	TRBJ2-1	NA	CASSLVTSCNEQFF	TGTGCCAGCAGCTTAGTTACCTCCTGCAATGAGCAGTTCTTC
TRBV30	14	once	TRBJ2-7	TRBD2	CAWRMRGDRYEQYF	TGTGCCTGGAGAATGCGGGGGGATAGGTACGAGCAGTACTTC
TRBV29-1	14	many	TRBJ2-7	TRBD1	CSVGVGQGTYEQYF	TGCAGCGTTGGTGTGGGACAGGGCACCTACGAGCAGTACTTC
TRBV6-2/TRBV6-3	14	many	TRBJ1-5	NA	CASSLGLSDQPQHF	TGTGCCAGCAGCCTAGGACTGTCGGATCAGCCCCAGCATTTT
TRBV6-5	16	few	TRBJ2-1	TRBD2	CASSTTSGLGYNEQFF	TGTGCCAGCAGTACCACTAGCGGACTTGGATACAATGAGCAGTTCTTC
TRBV7-6	19	NA	TRBJ2-3	TRBD2	CASSFFPGGDRHIPDTQYF	TGTGCCAGCAGCTTTTTTCCCGGGGGGGATCGACACATCCCAGATACGCAGTATTTT
TRBV4-1	15	few	TRBJ2-2	TRBD1	CASTQGTGRTGELFF	TGCGCCAGCACCCAGGGGACAGGGCGAACCGGGGAGCTGTTTTTT
TRBV7-2	17	NA	TRBJ2-3	TRBD2	CTSSRSGTSGTTDTQYF	TGTACCAGCAGCCGATCCGGGACTAGCGGGACTACAGATACGCAGTATTTT
TRBV7-8	15	NA	TRBJ2-2	TRBD1	CASSKGTGLSGELFF	TGTGCCAGCAGCAAGGGGACAGGGTTGAGCGGGGAGCTGTTTTTT
TRBV5-6	13	NA	TRBJ2-7	TRBD1	CAGSLDRAYEQYF	TGTGCTGGCAGCTTGGACAGGGCCTACGAGCAGTACTTC
TRBV20-1	13	many	TRBJ2-7	NA	CSARNGEYYEQYF	TGCAGTGCTAGGAACGGGGAATACTACGAGCAGTACTTC
TRBV4-3	19	many	TRBJ1-1	NA	CASSQDQTEEPFMNTEAFF	TGCGCCAGCAGCCAAGATCAGACGGAGGAACCGTTCATGAACACTGAAGCTTTCTTT
TRBV5-1	19	NA	TRBJ2-5	TRBD1	CASSFPNGQGTPGRETQYF	TGCGCCAGCAGCTTCCCGAACGGACAGGGGACCCCAGGGAGAGAGACCCAGTACTTC
TRBV4-3	16	few	TRBJ1-2	TRBD1	CASSQDRTGGIYGYTF	TGCGCCAGCAGCCAAGATAGGACAGGGGGCATCTATGGCTACACCTTC
TRBV5-1	12	few	TRBJ2-1	NA	CASSGRTAWQFF	TGCGCCAGCAGCGGGCGGACAGCGTGGCAGTTCTTC
TRBV30	15	few	TRBJ1-1	NA	CAWSVLARGATEAFF	TGTGCCTGGAGTGTATTAGCCAGGGGTGCCACTGAAGCTTTCTTT
TRBV2	13	NA	TRBJ2-7	NA	CASSDRRPYEQYF	TGTGCCAGCAGTGATCGGCGGCCGTACGAGCAGTACTTC
TRBV5-1	13	many	TRBJ2-7	NA	CASSLRDTHEQYF	TGCGCCAGCAGCTTGCGGGACACACACGAGCAGTACTTC
TRBV6-6	15	many	TRBJ1-1	NA	CASSYRAGPNTEAFF	TGTGCCAGCAGTTACCGGGCCGGTCCGAACACTGAAGCTTTCTTT
TRBV4-1	16	NA	TRBJ1-2	TRBD1	CASSPSRGGAVYGYTF	TGCGCCAGCAGCCCCTCGAGAGGGGGCGCGGTCTATGGCTACACCTTC
TRBV5-6	16	many	TRBJ2-3	NA	CASSLAGEGAVDTQYF	TGTGCCAGCAGCTTGGCCGGGGAGGGGGCTGTAGATACGCAGTATTTT
TRBV27	13	few	TRBJ2-1	NA	CASSLSRRAEQFF	TGTGCCAGCAGTTTATCTAGGCGGGCTGAGCAGTTCTTC
TRBV7-6	16	NA	TRBJ2-3	NA	CASSSLGGGASDTQYF	TGTGCCAGCAGCTCCCTGGGGGGGGGGGCATCAGATACGCAGTATTTT
TRBV30	12	many	TRBJ2-1	NA	CAWNYGVNEQFF	TGTGCCTGGAATTACGGGGTCAATGAGCAGTTCTTC
TRBV7-6	15	NA	TRBJ2-7	NA	CASSLDAGASHEQYF	TGTGCCAGCAGCTTAGACGCGGGGGCGTCGCACGAGCAGTACTTC
TRBV30	12	few	TRBJ1-1	TRBD1	CAWRDRGSEAFF	TGTGCCTGGAGGGACAGGGGTTCTGAAGCTTTCTTT
TRBV19	16	few	TRBJ2-1	TRBD2	CASALVAGGSYNEQFF	TGTGCCAGCGCGCTGGTAGCGGGGGGCTCCTACAATGAGCAGTTCTTC
TRBV5-1	19	few	TRBJ2-1	NA	CASSPQSVGRRLGTDEQFF	TGCGCCAGCAGCCCCCAATCTGTCGGACGGAGATTAGGTACCGATGAGCAGTTCTTC